The 18 T cell receptor beta chains below were found in one sample sequenced in a study of CD8 T cells in ankylosing spondylitis. A single record per CDR3 protein comes from TCRdb applying MiXCR to the 5' RACE reads. The profile shows approximately 190,000 distinct CDR3 sequences, 10% to 15% of them singletons. The sequenced sample consisted of blood, either unsorted or a sorted T cell fraction (not recorded which). All receptors derive from a female donor with ankylosing spondylitis or in good health (not recorded which).

The table lists this clonotype with many counts. This rearrangement joins TRBV5-1 to TRBJ2-7; D might be TRBD1 or TRBD2, each matching 5 bases. V lost 5 bases, J lost 0 bases, and 18 bases lay in between. Germline V gives CDR1 SGHRS, CDR2 YFSETQ. The CDR3 sequence is 16 residues long. CDR3 sequence (DNA): TGCGCCAGCAGTCCCGGGACGGGGCTTCTCTCCTACGAGCAGTACTTC. Its translation: CASSPGTGLLSYEQYF.

This clonotype came up many times. The V gene is TRBV20-1, the J gene TRBJ2-3; D gene unclear. The germline V gene has CDR1 DFQATT and CDR2 SNEGSKA (reference sequence). V lost 5 bases to trimming and J lost 1 base, with 10 bases between them. This CDR3 spans 13 amino acids. CDR3: CSARWTGTDTQYF. DNA of the CDR3: TGCAGTGCTCGATGGACCGGCACAGATACGCAGTATTTT.

This clonotype was observed a single time. V gene TRBV7-3 combines with J gene TRBJ2-1, with a tentative D call TRBD2 (5 bases). Trimming shortened V by 5 bases and J by 3 bases, and 17 bases separated the two germline ends. Germline-derived CDR1 and CDR2 are SGHTA and FQGTGA. The CDR3 length is 16 residues. The CDR3 nucleotides read TGTGCCAGCAGCACCAGCGGATCGAAAAACTACAATGAGCAGTTCTTC. Protein product: CASSTSGSKNYNEQFF.

Ten or more counts support this clonotype. CDR3 loop: CASSGLGGPEKLFF. DNA of the CDR3: TGTGCCAGCAGTGGACTAGGGGGCCCTGAAAAACTGTTTTTT. The chain employs TRBV2 and TRBJ1-4; 7 bases line up with TRBD1. CDR1 and CDR2 (germline): SNHLY, FYNNEI. J was trimmed by 7 bases and V by 4 bases; bases with no gene match: 6. This CDR3 is 14 amino acids long.

The sample holds a few counts of this clonotype. J is TRBJ2-7 and V is TRBV4-3; 7 bases fit TRBD2. This CDR3 is built from 16 residues. With V trimmed by 0 bases and J by 0 bases, 5 bases remained unmatched. Per the germline V gene, CDR1 is LGHNA and CDR2 is YSLEER. Written as DNA, the CDR3 is TGCGCCAGCAGCCAAGATTGGGGCGGGAGCTCCTACGAGCAGTACTTC. This translates into CASSQDWGGSSYEQYF.

CDR3 region: CSFQKGDLSSETQYF. CDR3 nucleotide sequence: TGCAGCTTTCAGAAGGGGGACCTTTCGTCGGAGACCCAGTACTTC. The rearrangement joins TRBV29-1 to TRBJ2-5; possibly TRBD1 for D (6 bases). The germline gives CDR1 SQVTM, CDR2 ANQGSEA. This CDR3 has 15 residues. V was clipped by 8 bases and J by 5 bases, with 24 bases between them.

This clonotype has ten or more counts. CDR3 loop: CASSIPGGSGEETQYF. In DNA, the CDR3 is TGTGCCAGTAGTATCCCAGGGGGGTCCGGCGAAGAGACCCAGTACTTC. The chain carries TRBV19 and TRBJ2-5; D may be TRBD1 (7 bases). Trimming took off 3 bases at V and 3 bases at J, with 17 bases between the two ends. Germline V CDR1 and CDR2: LNHDA, SQIVND (reference sequence). CDR3 length equals 16 residues.

This clonotype has ten or more counts. The chain carries TRBV19 and TRBJ1-2, with a tentative D call TRBD1 (5 bases). V gave up 7 bases and J gave up 4 bases, with 16 bases separating them. The CDR3 totals 14 residues. Germline lookup yields CDR1 LNHDA and CDR2 SQIVND (reference sequence). The CDR3 sequence is CASTISQGTYGYTF. The DNA of the CDR3 is TGTGCCAGTACCATCTCCCAGGGTACCTATGGCTACACCTTC.

This clonotype has at least ten counts. The V gene is TRBV28, the J gene TRBJ2-1; D is perhaps TRBD2 (6 bases). The germline V gene has CDR1 MDHEN and CDR2 SYDVKM. Trimming took off 1 base at V and 6 bases at J, with 13 bases between the two ends. This CDR3 region has 15 residues. In DNA form, the CDR3 reads TGTGCCAGCAGTTTATCGGGCGGGATGATCAATGAGCAGTTCTTC. Amino acid sequence: CASSLSGGMINEQFF.

This clonotype was detected a few times. V is TRBV15 and J is TRBJ2-1; 10 nucleotides agree with TRBD2. Germline V gene lookup returns CDR1 LNHNV and CDR2 YYDKDF (reference sequence). The CDR3 length is 15 residues. Trimming cost V 5 bases and J 6 bases; bases outside gene matches: 7. CDR3 loop: CATSDLAGVSNEQFF. The CDR3 nucleotides are TGTGCCACCAGCGACCTAGCGGGAGTCAGCAATGAGCAGTTCTTC.

The J gene is TRBJ1-2, the V gene TRBV30; perhaps TRBD1 as D (6 bases). V shed 4 bases and J shed 7 bases, with 13 bases lying between them. The germline V gene encodes CDR1 GTSNPN and CDR2 SVGIG (reference sequence). The CDR3 length is 12 residues. The CDR3: CAWTDAGAGYTF. CDR3 coding DNA: TGTGCCTGGACCGACGCGGGGGCTGGCTACACCTTC.

The sample holds a few counts of this clonotype. This chain joins TRBV5-1 and TRBJ2-7; weak D call: TRBD2 (6 bases). CDR3 length: 14 residues. V was trimmed by 1 base and J by 3 bases, leaving 11 bases between them. CDR1 and CDR2 from the germline V gene are SGHRS and YFSETQ. The CDR3 bases are TGCGCCAGCAGCTTGATTCCGGGGGACTACGAGCAGTACTTC. This translates into CASSLIPGDYEQYF.

The V and J genes are TRBV20-1 and TRBJ1-2; 10 bases are a match to TRBD1. Per the germline V gene, CDR1 is DFQATT and CDR2 is SNEGSKA (reference sequence). CDR3 length: 14 amino acids. Unmatched junction bases numbered 2, after V lost 2 bases and J lost 2 bases. CDR3 protein: CSARPGQGNYGYTF. The CDR3 DNA follows: TGCAGTGCTAGACCGGGACAGGGGAACTATGGCTACACCTTC.

About this clonotype: The junction departs from germline at one end; a sequencing error may be responsible. This chain uses TRBV4-2 with TRBJ2-2, with TRBD2 matching 9 bases. CDR1 LGHNA and CDR2 YNFKEQ come from the germline V gene. The CDR3 has 17 residues. CDR3 loop: CVSSQDRVSGRTGELFF. DNA for the CDR3: TGTGTCAGCAGCCAAGATCGCGTTAGCGGGAGAACCGGGGAGCTGTTTTTT.

This clonotype has a count of ten or more. The chain links TRBV6-1 to TRBJ1-5; perhaps TRBD1 as D (5 bases). Germline CDR1 MNHNS, CDR2 SASEGT. The CDR3 spans 15 residues. Between the trimmed V and J ends, which lost 8 bases and 0 bases, there was a span of 14 bases. CDR3 nucleotides: TGTGCCAGCCGGGCCGGGGACTATAGCAATCAGCCCCAGCATTTT. Its protein product is CASRAGDYSNQPQHF.

This clonotype was picked up many times. The rearrangement uses TRBV27 and TRBJ1-5; 9 bases are shared with TRBD1. V was pared by 4 bases and J by 7 bases, with 2 bases of the junction left unmatched. Per the germline V gene, CDR1 is MNHEY and CDR2 is SMNVEV (reference sequence). This CDR3 comprises 13 residues. The CDR3 DNA reads as TGTGCCAGCAGTTCTACAGGGGGCCAGCCCCAGCATTTT. Residues: CASSSTGGQPQHF.

This clonotype appeared many times. The genes are TRBV20-1 and TRBJ2-3; 11 bases line up with TRBD2. Germline CDR1 and CDR2: DFQATT and SNEGSKA (reference sequence). This CDR3 is 17 amino acids long. V lost 6 bases and J lost 0; bases outside the gene matches: 11. The CDR3 DNA reads as TGCAGTGCCCCTCGGCTAGCGGGAGGCTTTAGCACAGATACGCAGTATTTT. It yields the protein CSAPRLAGGFSTDTQYF.

The sample holds many counts of this clonotype. The V call is TRBV2, the J call TRBJ1-5; D gene uncertain. The germline V gene encodes CDR1 SNHLY and CDR2 FYNNEI. The CDR3 has 15 amino acids. V shed 3 bases and J shed 6 bases, with 15 bases lying between them. CDR3 loop: CASSDSWLGPQPQHF. The CDR3 nucleotides are TGTGCCAGCAGTGATTCTTGGCTAGGGCCTCAGCCCCAGCATTTT.